This is a list of T cell receptor beta chains from one sample in a study of blood T cell repertoires in COVID-19. The assay was immunoSEQ multiplex PCR, and TCRdb's table has in-frame clones only and misses some. This table holds 250,000 to 350,000 clones, about 81% found once. Material for sequencing was peripheral blood. The receptors derive from a human donor with COVID-19, enrolled during active disease. The donor label of this sample is uncertain. CDR3s include the opening cysteine and the closing phenylalanine or tryptophan. A D gene is named only where the DNA matches it firmly. Clone size, where shown, is once, few, many, or a class for clones that have expanded.

v_call: TRBV10-3; j_call: TRBJ1-2; clone_size: few; d_call: TRBD1; cdr3_nt: TGTGCCATCAGTGGTCCCGACAGGGCCCTTAACTATGGCTACACCTTC; cdr3_aa: CAISGPDRALNYGYTF
v_call: TRBV6-2/TRBV6-3; j_call: TRBJ2-5; clone_size: -; d_call: TRBD2; cdr3_nt: TGTGCCAGCAGTCACGGACTAGCGGGGACTTCCCAAGAGACCCAGTACTTC; cdr3_aa: CASSHGLAGTSQETQYF
v_call: TRBV5-4; j_call: TRBJ1-6; clone_size: -; d_call: -; cdr3_nt: TGTGCCAGCAGCTTAAACGCCGGGATTAATTCACCCCTCCACTTT; cdr3_aa: CASSLNAGINSPLHF
v_call: TRBV29-1; j_call: TRBJ2-5; clone_size: -; d_call: TRBD1; cdr3_nt: TGCAGCGTTGAGAGGACAGGGGTCGGCCAAGAGACCCAGTACTTC; cdr3_aa: CSVERTGVGQETQYF
v_call: TRBV10-2; j_call: TRBJ1-3; clone_size: -; d_call: -; cdr3_nt: TGCGCCAGCAGTGAGTCGAGAACCTCTGGAAACACCATATATTTT; cdr3_aa: CASSESRTSGNTIYF
v_call: TRBV28; j_call: TRBJ1-4; clone_size: -; d_call: -; cdr3_nt: TGTGCCAGCCCCGGTGGGGGGGAAGGGAGAGATGCAACTAATGAAAAACTGTTTTTT; cdr3_aa: CASPGGGEGRDATNEKLFF
v_call: TRBV6-2/TRBV6-3; j_call: TRBJ1-5; clone_size: -; d_call: -; cdr3_nt: TGTGCCAGCAGTTACGACACGGACAGGCCCCAGCATTTT; cdr3_aa: CASSYDTDRPQHF
v_call: TRBV30; j_call: TRBJ2-1; clone_size: -; d_call: -; cdr3_nt: TGTGCCTGGATAGGCTGGGGAGGTAGGGACAATGAGCAGTTCTTC; cdr3_aa: CAWIGWGGRDNEQFF
v_call: TRBV5-5; j_call: TRBJ2-3; clone_size: -; d_call: TRBD1; cdr3_nt: TGTGCCAGCAGCTACCAACAGGGGAGCACAGATACGCAGTATTTT; cdr3_aa: CASSYQQGSTDTQYF
v_call: TRBV3-1/TRBV3-2; j_call: TRBJ2-7; clone_size: -; d_call: -; cdr3_nt: TGTGCCAGCAGCCAAGCTGTAGCCTACGAGCAGTACTTC; cdr3_aa: CASSQAVAYEQYF
v_call: TRBV15; j_call: TRBJ1-5; clone_size: once; d_call: -; cdr3_nt: TGTGCCACCAGCAGAGATCTGGGGGCTTGGCCCCAGCATTTT; cdr3_aa: CATSRDLGAWPQHF
v_call: TRBV29-1; j_call: TRBJ2-1; clone_size: -; d_call: -; cdr3_nt: TGCAGCGTCTCAGGGACACCTTACAATGAGCAGTTCTTC; cdr3_aa: CSVSGTPYNEQFF
v_call: TRBV2; j_call: TRBJ2-7; clone_size: -; d_call: TRBD2; cdr3_nt: TGTGCCAGCACCGGACTAGCGGGAGCCTACGAGCAGTACTTC; cdr3_aa: CASTGLAGAYEQYF
v_call: TRBV11-2; j_call: TRBJ1-6; clone_size: -; d_call: -; cdr3_nt: TGTGCCAGCAGCGCCGGACTCTTTACCTCCTATAATTCACCCCTCCACTTT; cdr3_aa: CASSAGLFTSYNSPLHF
v_call: TRBV10-1; j_call: TRBJ2-5; clone_size: -; d_call: -; cdr3_nt: TGCGCCAGCAGTGAGTCTGGCCTTGGGACCCAGTACTTC; cdr3_aa: CASSESGLGTQYF
v_call: TRBV13; j_call: TRBJ2-3; clone_size: once; d_call: -; cdr3_nt: TGTGCCAGCAGCTTAATGCGAGGTCGGAGCACAGATACGCAGTATTTT; cdr3_aa: CASSLMRGRSTDTQYF
v_call: TRBV28; j_call: TRBJ1-5; clone_size: once; d_call: -; cdr3_nt: TGTGCCAGCAGTTTGCCCGGGTATAGCAATCAGCCCCAGCATTTT; cdr3_aa: CASSLPGYSNQPQHF
v_call: TRBV19; j_call: TRBJ2-7; clone_size: -; d_call: TRBD2; cdr3_nt: TGTGCCAGTAGTAAACTACTAGCGGGAGGTGCCGAGCAGTACTTC; cdr3_aa: CASSKLLAGGAEQYF
v_call: TRBV7-2; j_call: TRBJ2-7; clone_size: -; d_call: TRBD1; cdr3_nt: TGTGCCAGCAGCCAACGGGGGACAGGGCGGCCCTACGAGCAGTACTTC; cdr3_aa: CASSQRGTGRPYEQYF
v_call: TRBV7-2; j_call: TRBJ2-1; clone_size: once; d_call: TRBD2; cdr3_nt: TGTGCCAGCAGCTCGGGACTAGCGGTGGCTTACAATGAGCAGTTCTTC; cdr3_aa: CASSSGLAVAYNEQFF
v_call: TRBV29-1; j_call: TRBJ2-5; clone_size: -; d_call: TRBD2; cdr3_nt: TGCAGCGTGGGACTAGCGGGAGGGCCCGAGACCCAGTACTTC; cdr3_aa: CSVGLAGGPETQYF
v_call: TRBV28; j_call: TRBJ1-1; clone_size: -; d_call: -; cdr3_nt: TGTGCCAGCAGTCCAGACAGGCGACGGAACACTGAAGCTTTCTTT; cdr3_aa: CASSPDRRRNTEAFF
v_call: TRBV5-3; j_call: TRBJ2-5; clone_size: -; d_call: TRBD2; cdr3_nt: TGTGCCAGAAGCTTGGGCGGGAGAGAGGGCCAAGAGACCCAGTACTTC; cdr3_aa: CARSLGGREGQETQYF
v_call: TRBV6-5; j_call: TRBJ1-1; clone_size: -; d_call: TRBD1; cdr3_nt: TGTGCCAGCAGTTCCTACAGGGGGCGGACTGAAGCTTTCTTT; cdr3_aa: CASSSYRGRTEAFF
v_call: TRBV5-1; j_call: TRBJ2-7; clone_size: -; d_call: TRBD2; cdr3_nt: TGCGCCAGCAGCTCGACTAGCGGGAGGGACTACGAGCAGTACTTC; cdr3_aa: CASSSTSGRDYEQYF
v_call: TRBV30; j_call: TRBJ1-1; clone_size: -; d_call: TRBD1; cdr3_nt: TGTGCCTGGAGGAAGACAGGGGGACACACTGAAGCTTTCTTT; cdr3_aa: CAWRKTGGHTEAFF
v_call: TRBV30; j_call: TRBJ2-6; clone_size: -; d_call: TRBD1; cdr3_nt: TGTGCCTGGAGTGTACTCGACAGGGGGCCCTCTGGGGCCAACGTCCTGACTTTC; cdr3_aa: CAWSVLDRGPSGANVLTF
v_call: TRBV5-1; j_call: TRBJ2-2; clone_size: -; d_call: -; cdr3_nt: TGCGCCAGCAGCTTGGCTTTTACCGGGGAGCTGTTTTTT; cdr3_aa: CASSLAFTGELFF
v_call: TRBV11-2; j_call: TRBJ2-7; clone_size: -; d_call: -; cdr3_nt: TGTGCCAGCAGCTTAGGCGGGATGCTACCCTACGAGCAGTACTTC; cdr3_aa: CASSLGGMLPYEQYF
v_call: TRBV12-3/TRBV12-4; j_call: TRBJ1-6; clone_size: -; d_call: -; cdr3_nt: TGTGCCAGCAGTTGGGGCGATTCACCCCTCCACTTT; cdr3_aa: CASSWGDSPLHF
v_call: TRBV28; j_call: TRBJ2-1; clone_size: -; d_call: -; cdr3_nt: TGTGCCAGCAGTGGGAGCGGATCGAGCTCCTACAATGAGCAGTTCTTC; cdr3_aa: CASSGSGSSSYNEQFF
v_call: TRBV10-3; j_call: TRBJ2-1; clone_size: -; d_call: -; cdr3_nt: TGTGCCACTGACCCGGCCAAGGGGGATGATGAGCAGTTCTTC; cdr3_aa: CATDPAKGDDEQFF
v_call: TRBV28; j_call: TRBJ1-1; clone_size: -; d_call: TRBD1; cdr3_nt: TGTGCCAGCAGAGTCCCGGGACAGGGCGCAGCTTTCTTT; cdr3_aa: CASRVPGQGAAFF
v_call: TRBV5-1; j_call: TRBJ2-6; clone_size: -; d_call: TRBD1; cdr3_nt: TGCGCCAGCAGTCAGGGGGATGGGGCCAACGTCCTGACTTTC; cdr3_aa: CASSQGDGANVLTF
v_call: TRBV5-1; j_call: TRBJ2-3; clone_size: -; d_call: -; cdr3_nt: TGCGCCAGCAGCTTGGATTCGGCAGATACGCAGTATTTT; cdr3_aa: CASSLDSADTQYF
v_call: TRBV19; j_call: TRBJ1-2; clone_size: once; d_call: -; cdr3_nt: TGTGCCAGTAGTATAGATGGTACGTCCGCGAGTGGCTACACCTTC; cdr3_aa: CASSIDGTSASGYTF
v_call: TRBV28; j_call: TRBJ1-6; clone_size: -; d_call: TRBD1; cdr3_nt: TGTGCCAGCAGCCAGACAGGGACTTTGTCTAATTCACCCCTCCACTTT; cdr3_aa: CASSQTGTLSNSPLHF
v_call: TRBV3-1/TRBV3-2; j_call: TRBJ1-1; clone_size: -; d_call: -; cdr3_nt: TGTGCCAGCAGCCCCCACCCCACAGGGTGGGCTTTCTTT; cdr3_aa: CASSPHPTGWAFF
v_call: TRBV28; j_call: TRBJ1-5; clone_size: -; d_call: -; cdr3_nt: TGTGCCAGCAGTTTATGGGGAGTTAATCAGCCCCAGCATTTT; cdr3_aa: CASSLWGVNQPQHF
v_call: TRBV2; j_call: TRBJ1-1; clone_size: -; d_call: -; cdr3_nt: TGTGCCAGCACAAGCGGGGATATTGTGAACACTGAAGCTTTCTTT; cdr3_aa: CASTSGDIVNTEAFF
v_call: TRBV5-1; j_call: TRBJ2-1; clone_size: once; d_call: TRBD1; cdr3_nt: TGCGCCAGCAGCTTGACCGACCGGGACAGGGGGACGGGTGAGCAGTTCTTC; cdr3_aa: CASSLTDRDRGTGEQFF
v_call: TRBV7-3; j_call: TRBJ1-1; clone_size: once; d_call: TRBD1; cdr3_nt: TGTGCCAGCAGCTTGGGAGGACAGGGGTGGGGGAACACTGAAGCTTTCTTT; cdr3_aa: CASSLGGQGWGNTEAFF
v_call: TRBV11-2; j_call: TRBJ1-6; clone_size: few; d_call: -; cdr3_nt: TGTGCCAGCAGCTTAACGACAGCTAATTCACCCCTCCACTTT; cdr3_aa: CASSLTTANSPLHF
v_call: TRBV25-1; j_call: TRBJ1-6; clone_size: -; d_call: -; cdr3_nt: TGTGCCAGCTCGTGGGGGGATTCACCCCTCCACTTT; cdr3_aa: CASSWGDSPLHF
v_call: TRBV14; j_call: TRBJ1-1; clone_size: -; d_call: -; cdr3_nt: TGTGCCAGCAGCCAAGGGGCAGCCACCAGGGCTTTCTTT; cdr3_aa: CASSQGAATRAFF
v_call: TRBV7-2; j_call: TRBJ2-7; clone_size: -; d_call: -; cdr3_nt: TGTGCCAGCAGCTTAGCAGGCACCGGGACAACCGCCTCCTACGAGCAGTACTTC; cdr3_aa: CASSLAGTGTTASYEQYF
v_call: TRBV2; j_call: TRBJ2-1; clone_size: -; d_call: TRBD2; cdr3_nt: TGTGCCAGCAGCCCGGGACTAGCCTACAATGAGCAGTTCTTC; cdr3_aa: CASSPGLAYNEQFF
v_call: TRBV4-2; j_call: TRBJ2-7; clone_size: -; d_call: -; cdr3_nt: TGTGCCAGCAGCCAAGGTTCATCCCAACTATACGAGCAGTACTTC; cdr3_aa: CASSQGSSQLYEQYF
v_call: TRBV3-1/TRBV3-2; j_call: TRBJ2-7; clone_size: -; d_call: TRBD2; cdr3_nt: TGTGCCAGCAGCCCTCCGGGACTAGCGGGAGCTACCTACGAGCAGTACTTC; cdr3_aa: CASSPPGLAGATYEQYF
v_call: TRBV18; j_call: TRBJ1-1; clone_size: -; d_call: -; cdr3_nt: TGTGCCAGCTCACCTGCTCTACGGAACACTGAAGCTTTCTTT; cdr3_aa: CASSPALRNTEAFF
v_call: TRBV10-3; j_call: TRBJ1-1; clone_size: -; d_call: -; cdr3_nt: TGTGCCATCAGTTCCCGGGACACGAACACTGAAGCTTTCTTT; cdr3_aa: CAISSRDTNTEAFF
v_call: TRBV19; j_call: TRBJ1-5; clone_size: -; d_call: TRBD1; cdr3_nt: TGTGCCAGTAGGAGTGACAGGGGGATGAATCAGCCCCAGCATTTT; cdr3_aa: CASRSDRGMNQPQHF
v_call: TRBV7-9; j_call: TRBJ2-7; clone_size: -; d_call: TRBD2; cdr3_nt: TGTGCCAGCAGTCTTCGGACGGGACTAGCGGGAACCCTCGGTGACGAGCAGTACTTC; cdr3_aa: CASSLRTGLAGTLGDEQYF
v_call: TRBV7-9; j_call: TRBJ1-1; clone_size: -; d_call: -; cdr3_nt: TGTGCCAGCAGCCAGTCGGGGAACACTGAAGCTTTCTTT; cdr3_aa: CASSQSGNTEAFF
v_call: TRBV25-1; j_call: TRBJ2-2; clone_size: -; d_call: TRBD1; cdr3_nt: TGTGCCAGCAGTGAATATGACAGGGCCGTCGGGGAGCTGTTTTTT; cdr3_aa: CASSEYDRAVGELFF
v_call: TRBV21-1; j_call: TRBJ2-2; clone_size: -; d_call: -; cdr3_nt: TGTGCCAGCAGCAAAGAGAGGCATAGAGGCGGGGGGTTCCAAACCGGATCGAACACCGGGGAGCTGTTTTTT; cdr3_aa: CASSKERHRGGGFQTGSNTGELFF
v_call: TRBV11-2; j_call: TRBJ2-1; clone_size: once; d_call: TRBD2; cdr3_nt: TGTGCCAGCAGCTTAGCTAGCGGGAGGGCCACATACAATGAGCAGTTCTTC; cdr3_aa: CASSLASGRATYNEQFF